Below, one TCR beta chain is given with its context. The antigen it recognizes is unknown. No base quality values were provided; no much bigger clone lies one nucleotide off. From the cysteine through the phenylalanine, the CDR3 covers 15 amino acids. The read is trimmed to its CDR3 DNA, 45 bases read in frame from base 1. V and J are truncated by 0 bases and 8 bases respectively, leaving an intervening sequence of 17 bases. CDR1 is given as SGHDT and CDR2 as YYEEEE, both from the germline V gene. Using the deep immunoSEQ assay, TCR CDR3 regions were amplified from genomic DNA by multiplex PCR. Extracted genomic DNA from each cell subset was distributed evenly across all wells of several immunoSEQ 96-well plates, and each plate was treated as a replicate. For sorted subsets, each replicate PCR was loaded with about 200 ng genomic DNA, equivalent to some 31,000 T cell genomes. The purified libraries were quantified using a Qubit 3.0 fluorometer, sized with a Bioanalyzer 2100, and then quantified again using the KAPA Library Quantification kit. Each immunoSEQ 96-well plate was sequenced on its own single-read 150-cycle Illumina NextSeq 550 flow cell. Regarding the original processing steps: The immunoSEQ output contained only junctional sequences without quality scores, so filtering could not match that applied to full-length reads. Sequences were annotated with PyIR, a Python wrapper for IgBLAST v1.9, and V/J genes and CDR3 were assigned using IMGT germline references. Reads were removed for weak V/J assignments (E-value above 1e-6), missing CDR3, stop codons, out-of-frame junctions, or ambiguous translated residues. A V3J clonotype was defined by an identical inferred V gene, J gene, and CDR3 amino acid sequence. Percentage overlap between repertoires was calculated by dividing the number of shared unique clonotypes by the size of the smaller repertoire. Richness of each repertoire was evaluated using RTK rarefaction, the Chao1 estimator, and Recon v2.1 estimates of unobserved clonotypes. Generation probabilities were computed with OLGA for all TCRbeta clonotypes obtained by the gDNA method from several donors. TCRdb obtained this table from immuneACCESS and retained in-frame rearrangements with V and J assigned. These tables miss some clones; where compared with another copy, unresolved V genes account for less than half of the shortfall, and the remainder is unexplained. Clonal size and the V and J genes are those of that table, whereas D and trimming came from the DNA. This sample has millions of clones in its table, and roughly 92% of those were observed once. Around 0.15% of the sample belongs to the ten largest clones.

This entry belongs to a study of shared clonotypes between healthy human individuals (dated by TCRdb to 2019 to 2021). Notes on the research overall: The cohort included three men and a couple of women between 18 and 49 years of age. To increase sequencing depth and limit assay-specific biases, different laboratories used diverse techniques to prepare libraries and sequence TCR repertoires. Leukapheresis yielded between about 0.9 and 8.9 billion PBMCs per donor. To estimate repertoire size and how much clonotypes are shared between individuals, the study performed deep sequencing of blood TCR repertoires from 4 to 6 healthy adults. Per donor, three plates each were used for CD4 naive and CD4 memory, two for CD8 naive, and one for CD8 memory. What the research found in general, with its limitations: Sampling was restricted to blood, and TCR repertoires in tissues likely differ from the TCR repertoires found in blood. Naive subsets generally had larger estimated clonotype richness than memory subsets did. The small number of donors limited the genetic and exposure-history diversity represented. Compared with non-shared clonotypes, clonotypes shared by all four sorted-subset donors had higher generation probabilities. When a handful of donors were compared, the shared fraction of clonotypes was about 5.5% for naive CD4, roughly 3.4% for naive CD8, roughly 2.5% for memory CD4, and 0.35% to 0.5% for memory CD8. Pairwise subsampling led to the expectation that sequencing depth would affect the degree of clonotype sharing among donors. Incomplete sequencing was indicated by rarefaction of sorted-subset datasets, despite the large sequencing depth.

Donors were healthy HIV-negative adults with no recently reported acute infections or vaccinations. Every donor was a Caucasian adult residing in Nashville, Tennessee, USA. CD4+ T cells were enriched by magnetic negative selection, after which naive cells were positively selected on CD45RA and the negative fraction was taken as the memory subset. After blood collection by leukapheresis, PBMCs were isolated using Ficoll-Histopaque density gradient centrifugation and then cryopreserved in the vapor phase of liquid nitrogen. Analytical flow cytometry was used to check the purity and quantity of each magnetically sorted T cell population. Genomic DNA was isolated from every sorted fraction and measured by UV absorbance on a Nanodrop 2000c.

The sample consisted of naive CD4+ T cells sorted from blood. Explained via the paper, the cell subset or site label denotes: CD45RA+ positively selected. The V and J genes are TRBV5-6 and TRBJ1-2, with TRBD1 as a weak D call on 6 bases. The sequence derives from a man between 18 and 29 years old in good health. CDR3 loop: CASSLVFTGIEGYTF. The DNA sequence is as follows: TGTGCCAGCAGCTTGGTCTTCACAGGGATTGAGGGCTACACCTTC.